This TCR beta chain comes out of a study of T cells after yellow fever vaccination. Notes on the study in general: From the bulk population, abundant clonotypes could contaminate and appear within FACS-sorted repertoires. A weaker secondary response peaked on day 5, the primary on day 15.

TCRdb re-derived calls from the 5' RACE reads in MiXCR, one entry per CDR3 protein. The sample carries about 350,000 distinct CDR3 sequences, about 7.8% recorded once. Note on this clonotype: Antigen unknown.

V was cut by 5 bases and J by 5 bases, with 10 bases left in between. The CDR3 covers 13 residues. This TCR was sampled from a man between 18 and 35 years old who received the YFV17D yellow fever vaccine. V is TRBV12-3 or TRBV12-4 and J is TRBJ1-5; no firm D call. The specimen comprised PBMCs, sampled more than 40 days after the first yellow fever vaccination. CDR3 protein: CASSGRVYQPQHF. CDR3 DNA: TGTGCCAGCAGTGGAAGGGTTTATCAGCCCCAGCATTTT.